Given below is one T cell receptor beta chain in context. As yet, its antigen is unknown. This record comes from a study of cytomegalovirus exposure and HLA in healthy donors. This PCR relied on a set of 60 Vbeta primers and 13 Jbeta primers. TCRdb's copy holds only in-frame clones and misses some; the assay was immunoSEQ multiplex PCR. The table has 95,000 to 150,000 clones, 83% seen once. Study-wide findings and caveats: Later on, analysis showed that most CMV-associated TCR beta chains appeared to be HLA-restricted.

The sequence was obtained from a man younger than 35 in good health and CMV-seropositive. Sequencing used PBMCs.

The CDR3: CASSAGQGDTGELFF. CDR3 DNA: TGTGCCAGCAGCGCCGGACAGGGGGATACCGGGGAGCTGTTTTTT. The rearrangement joins TRBV7-9 to TRBJ2-2, with 10 bases that match TRBD1. Trimming at V came to 5 bases and at J to 5 bases, leaving 5 bases not matched to a gene. CDR1 SEHNR and CDR2 FQNEAQ come from the germline V gene (reference sequence). This CDR3 contains 15 residues.